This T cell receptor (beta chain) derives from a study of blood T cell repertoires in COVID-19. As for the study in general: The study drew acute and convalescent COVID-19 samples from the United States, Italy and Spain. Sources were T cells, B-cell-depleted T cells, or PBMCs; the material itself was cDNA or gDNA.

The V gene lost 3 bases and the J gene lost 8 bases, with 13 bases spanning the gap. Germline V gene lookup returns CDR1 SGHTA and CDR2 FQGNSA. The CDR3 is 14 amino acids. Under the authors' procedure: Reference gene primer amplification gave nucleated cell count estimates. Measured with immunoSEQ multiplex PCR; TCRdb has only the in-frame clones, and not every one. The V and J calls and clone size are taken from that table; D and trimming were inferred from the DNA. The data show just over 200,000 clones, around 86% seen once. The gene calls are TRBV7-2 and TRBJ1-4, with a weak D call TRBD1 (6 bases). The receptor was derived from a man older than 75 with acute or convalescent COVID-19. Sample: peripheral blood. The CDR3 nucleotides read TGTGCCAGCAGCTTCGGGGGGCCAGGAGAAAAACTGTTTTTT. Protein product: CASSFGGPGEKLFF.